This T cell receptor beta chain was sequenced in a study of response to subunit inactivated influenza vaccine. This CDR3 is 12 amino acids long. V dropped 4 bases and J dropped 3 bases, with 7 bases sitting between them. CDR1 and CDR2 from the germline V gene are SGDLS and YYNGEE. This clonotype occurred many times. What it recognizes is unknown. Overall study results and limits: Each seasonal influenza vaccination recruits few new T cells, the authors suggested.

TCRdb passed the RT-PCR reads through MiXCR, listing each CDR3 protein once. The sample records some 570,000 distinct CDR3 sequences, approximately 10% being singletons. This sample was also put to use in a study of T cells expressing NK-cell markers. From that second work: The cDNA for TCR beta came from 5'RACE template switching with UMIs. Sorting of alpha-beta TCR T cells alone was achieved in several experiments with an anti-gamma-delta TCR antibody. Four of the donors also had these clonotypes leading their CD3+CD56-NKG2C+ fraction. Unclear, still, was the HCMV specificity of the expanded NKG2C+ T cell clones.

The J gene is TRBJ2-5, the V gene TRBV9; unclear D gene. This material consisted of PBMCs from blood, taken on the day of vaccination. The TCR originated in a man aged 50 or older who received an inactivated influenza vaccine. The CDR3 DNA follows: TGTGCCAGCAGCCCCCGGAAAGAGACCCAGTACTTC. Protein sequence: CASSPRKETQYF. Supplemented by reference TRBV9 and TRBJ2-5, the full variable domain reads DSGVTQTPKHLITATGQRVTLRCSPRSGDLSVYWYQQSLDQGLQFLIQYYNGEERAKGNILERFSAQQFPDLHSELNLSSLELGDSALYFCASSPRKETQYFGPGTRLLVL.